This T cell receptor beta chain was found in a study of blood T cell repertoires in COVID-19. Some clones are missing from TCRdb's copy, which holds only in-frame ones; the method was immunoSEQ multiplex PCR. Altogether 260,000 or so clones are present, around 90% being singletons, with the ten largest covering 9.4%. This CDR3 is 16 amino acids long. Germline V gene sequence: CDR1 LGHDT, CDR2 YNNKEL (reference sequence). V trimming: 3 bases; J trimming: 0 bases; junction bases outside the gene matches: 4. Sample: peripheral blood. This chain joins TRBV3-1 (or the pseudogene TRBV3-2) and TRBJ2-3; 9 nucleotides agree with TRBD1. The sequence came from a man younger than 30 with active or convalescent COVID-19. The CDR3 DNA sequence: TGTGCCAGCAGCCAGGCAGGACAGGGGAGCACAGATACGCAGTATTTT. Translating it yields CASSQAGQGSTDTQYF.